This T cell receptor beta chain was captured in a study of T cell repertoires in cytomegalovirus infection. At the level of the study: HLA-B-restricted CMV epitopes that are well studied, plus recently identified HLA-C-restricted ones, were used by the study. Signatures in public TCR beta sequences pointed to both CMV infection and matching HLA type. The study's findings and limits: Summed public TCR beta family frequency identified CMV carriers bearing the relevant HLA. Dominant in the ex vivo response were TCR beta clonotypes restricted by HLA-C and specific for CMV.

Via MiXCR, TCRdb re-called the reads, giving one row per CDR3 protein. The repertoire has hundreds of thousands of distinct CDR3 sequences, about 33% of them found once; the top ten carry around 15%. Note on this clonotype: Its specificity is unknown.

The specimen comprised cultured CD8+ T cells from PBMCs, sampled from culture after CMV antigen stimulation. The clonotype was recovered from a human donor in good health (CMV status not recorded). Some clones in this sample may be carry-over from other donors' samples.

The CDR3 region is CASSLKQYPYEQYF. The CDR3 DNA sequence: TGTGCCAGCAGCTTAAAGCAGTACCCCTACGAGCAGTACTTC. This rearrangement joins TRBV7-9 to TRBJ2-7, with no clear D. Per germline, CDR1 SEHNR and CDR2 FQNEAQ (reference sequence). V gave up 2 bases and J gave up 2 bases, with 10 bases separating them. This CDR3 contains 14 residues.